This T cell receptor beta chain was retrieved from a study of blood T cell repertoires in COVID-19. Study in general: Whether acute or convalescent, the COVID-19 samples came from the United States, Italy and Spain. PBMCs, B-cell-depleted T cells, or T cells were the source of the cDNA or gDNA that made up the material.

Original handling: From reference gene primer amplification, estimates of nucleated cell counts were derived. Libraries were prepared by immunoSEQ multiplex PCR; TCRdb keeps only in-frame clonotypes and omits some of them. The DNA was the basis for D and trimming; V, J and clone size are from that table. The sample includes over 350,000 clones, 80% to 90% of them seen just once. The CDR3 sequence is 15 residues long. V was trimmed by 1 base and J by 0 bases, leaving 7 bases between them. Germline V gene lookup returns CDR1 LGHNA and CDR2 YNFKEQ. This sequence joins TRBV4-2 and TRBJ1-5; D unclear. The sample comprised peripheral blood. The sequence came from a woman aged 25 to 39 with acute or convalescent COVID-19. CDR3 sequence reads: CASSQGGNSNQPQHF. The CDR3 DNA reads as TGTGCCAGCAGCCAAGGAGGTAATAGCAATCAGCCCCAGCATTTT.